The clone carrying this T cell receptor beta chain was picked up a small number of times. This may be a read error, as it is one base from a much larger clone. V lost 5 bases to trimming and J lost 11 bases, with 18 bases between them. The CDR3 sequence is 13 residues long. Germline V CDR1 and CDR2: SGHTA, FQGNSA. The sample belongs to a study of blood T cells in healthy people across ages. Per sample, extraction of total RNA gave at least 5.5 micrograms in every case. With a J-beta primer mix and a sample-barcoded 5' primer, a second PCR ran roughly 6 to 12 cycles. TCRdb re-called the 5' RACE reads through MiXCR, storing one row per CDR3 protein. Here the sample spans about 810,000 distinct CDR3 sequences, roughly 35% being singletons.

Sample: blood. This sequence originates from a man aged 18 to 29 in good health. This chain connects TRBV7-2 to TRBJ2-5; tentatively, D is TRBD1 (6 bases). The CDR3, as DNA: TGTGCCAGCAGCCTGGACAGTAACGGAGAGCAGTACTTC. It specifies CASSLDSNGEQYF.